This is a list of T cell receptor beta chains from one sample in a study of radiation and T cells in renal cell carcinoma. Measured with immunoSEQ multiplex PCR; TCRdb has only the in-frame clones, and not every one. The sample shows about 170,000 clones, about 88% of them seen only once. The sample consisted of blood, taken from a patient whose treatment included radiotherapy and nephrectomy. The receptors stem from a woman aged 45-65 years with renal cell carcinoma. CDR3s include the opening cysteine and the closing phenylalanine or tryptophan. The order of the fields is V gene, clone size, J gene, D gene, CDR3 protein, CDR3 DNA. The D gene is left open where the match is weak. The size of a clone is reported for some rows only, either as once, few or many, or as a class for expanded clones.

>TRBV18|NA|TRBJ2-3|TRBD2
CASSPGRSGGLPSTDTQYF
TGTGCCAGCTCACCAGGGCGGAGCGGGGGCCTCCCTAGCACAGATACGCAGTATTTT
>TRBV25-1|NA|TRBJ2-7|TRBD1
CASSTGTGYRYF
TGTGCCAGCAGTACAGGGACAGGATACCGGTACTTC
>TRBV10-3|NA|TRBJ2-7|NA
CAISEFVNEQYF
TGTGCCATCAGTGAGTTTGTAAACGAGCAGTACTTC
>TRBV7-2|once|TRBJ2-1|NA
CASRTPQYLYNEQFF
TGTGCCAGCAGGACACCCCAGTACCTTTACAATGAGCAGTTCTTC
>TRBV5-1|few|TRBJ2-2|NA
CASSLGLNTGELFF
TGCGCCAGCAGCTTGGGACTGAACACCGGGGAGCTGTTTTTT
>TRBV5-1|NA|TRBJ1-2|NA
CASSSAAGTYGYTF
TGCGCCAGCAGCTCGGCAGCAGGGACCTATGGCTACACCTTC
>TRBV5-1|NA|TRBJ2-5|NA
CASSLVSTDAQETQYF
TGCGCCAGCAGCTTGGTTTCCACGGATGCTCAAGAGACCCAGTACTTC
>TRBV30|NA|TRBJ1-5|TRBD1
CAWSNRGNQPQHF
TGTGCCTGGAGCAACAGGGGGAATCAGCCCCAGCATTTT
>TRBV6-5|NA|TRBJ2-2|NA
CASSYKNTGELFF
TGTGCCAGCAGTTATAAGAACACCGGGGAGCTGTTTTTT
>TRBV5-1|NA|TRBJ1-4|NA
CASSSGGGGTYEKLFF
TGCGCCAGCAGCTCTGGAGGGGGTGGAACTTATGAAAAACTGTTTTTT
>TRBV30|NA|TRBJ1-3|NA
CAWSRGNTIYF
TGTGCCTGGAGTCGCGGAAACACCATATATTTT
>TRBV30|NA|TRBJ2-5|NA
CAWSVVRETQYF
TGTGCCTGGAGTGTGGTACGGGAGACCCAGTACTTC
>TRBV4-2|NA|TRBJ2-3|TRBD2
CASSQEHLAGRLAEDTQYF
TGTGCCAGCAGCCAAGAACATCTGGCGGGAAGACTAGCTGAAGATACGCAGTATTTT
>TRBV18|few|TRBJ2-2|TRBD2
CASSPPGLAGGSNTGELFF
TGTGCCAGCTCACCACCTGGACTAGCGGGGGGATCGAACACCGGGGAGCTGTTTTTT
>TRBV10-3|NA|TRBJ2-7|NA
CALLDRSSYEQYF
TGTGCCCTATTGGACCGGAGCTCCTACGAGCAGTACTTC
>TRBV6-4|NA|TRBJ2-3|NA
CASSVQGGTDTQYF
TGTGCCAGCAGTGTACAAGGGGGCACAGATACGCAGTATTTT
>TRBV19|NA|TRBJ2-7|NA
CASREQGEVDEQYF
TGTGCCAGTAGGGAACAGGGAGAAGTCGACGAGCAGTACTTC
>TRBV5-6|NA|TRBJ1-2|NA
CASSVGGANYGYTF
TGTGCCAGCAGCGTCGGGGGAGCTAACTATGGCTACACCTTC
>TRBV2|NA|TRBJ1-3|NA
CASSEEGYSGNTIYF
TGTGCCAGCAGTGAAGAGGGTTACTCTGGAAACACCATATATTTT
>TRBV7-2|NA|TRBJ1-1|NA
CASSLAAAANTEAFF
TGTGCCAGCAGCTTAGCGGCTGCAGCGAACACTGAAGCTTTCTTT
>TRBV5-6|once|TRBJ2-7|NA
CASSYIYEQYF
TGTGCCAGCAGCTATATCTACGAGCAGTACTTC
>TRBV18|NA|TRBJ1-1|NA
CASSPAENTEAFF
TGTGCCAGCTCACCAGCCGAGAACACTGAAGCTTTCTTT
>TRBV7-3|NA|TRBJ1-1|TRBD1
CASSSGIYRGTEAFF
TGTGCCAGCAGCTCCGGTATATACAGGGGGACTGAAGCTTTCTTT
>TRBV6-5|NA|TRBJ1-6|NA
CASSRTRNSPLHF
TGTGCCAGCAGTCGGACGCGGAATTCACCCCTCCACTTT
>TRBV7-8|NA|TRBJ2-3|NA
CASSFGAPNTDTQYF
TGTGCCAGCAGCTTTGGGGCCCCAAACACAGATACGCAGTATTTT
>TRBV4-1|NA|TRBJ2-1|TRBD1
CASSQDLQGGVNEQFF
TGCGCCAGCAGCCAAGACTTACAGGGGGGTGTAAATGAGCAGTTCTTC
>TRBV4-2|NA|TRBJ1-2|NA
CASSQVRPGNYGYTF
TGTGCCAGCAGCCAAGTCCGGCCTGGGAACTATGGCTACACCTTC
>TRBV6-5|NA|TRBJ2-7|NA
CASSYASTAEQYF
TGTGCCAGCAGTTACGCTAGCACTGCCGAGCAGTACTTC
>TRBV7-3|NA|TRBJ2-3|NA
CASSLGQPTYTQYF
TGTGCCAGCAGCTTAGGGCAGCCTACCTATACGCAGTATTTT
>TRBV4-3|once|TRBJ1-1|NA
CASSQVDLGEAFF
TGCGCCAGCAGCCAAGTAGACTTAGGGGAAGCTTTCTTT
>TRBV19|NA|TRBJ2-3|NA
CASSNLEGGRDTQYF
TGTGCCAGTAGTAATCTAGAGGGTGGAAGAGATACGCAGTATTTT
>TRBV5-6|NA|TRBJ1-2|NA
CASSLAIRGSYGYTF
TGTGCCAGCAGCTTGGCCATTCGGGGAAGCTATGGCTACACCTTC
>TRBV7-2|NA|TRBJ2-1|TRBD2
CASSLARGSYNEQFF
TGTGCCAGCAGCTTAGCGCGGGGGTCATACAATGAGCAGTTCTTC
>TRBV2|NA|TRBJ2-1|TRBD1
CASRGQSYNEQFF
TGTGCCAGCAGGGGACAGAGTTACAATGAGCAGTTCTTC
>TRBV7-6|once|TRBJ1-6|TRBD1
CASSPVTGSNSPLHF
TGTGCCAGCAGCCCCGTGACAGGGAGTAATTCACCCCTCCACTTT
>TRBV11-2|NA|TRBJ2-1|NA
CASTYRDTEYNEQFF
TGTGCCAGCACCTACCGGGACACCGAATACAATGAGCAGTTCTTC
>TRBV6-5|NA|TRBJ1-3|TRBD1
CASSSLDRLPGNTIYF
TGTGCCAGCAGTTCCCTGGACAGGCTCCCTGGAAACACCATATATTTT
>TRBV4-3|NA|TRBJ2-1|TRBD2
CASSQDPGGNYNEQFF
TGCGCCAGCAGCCAAGATCCCGGGGGGAACTACAATGAGCAGTTCTTC
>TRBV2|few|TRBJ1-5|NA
CASSIRGVLMPQHF
TGTGCCAGCAGTATAAGGGGAGTTCTGATGCCCCAGCATTTT
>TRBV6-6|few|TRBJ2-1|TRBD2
CASSYLPGGRLPEQFF
TGTGCCAGCAGTTACCTGCCGGGAGGGAGGCTCCCGGAGCAGTTCTTC
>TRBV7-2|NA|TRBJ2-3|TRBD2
CASSLGLPGTGTDTQYF
TGTGCCAGCAGCTTGGGACTACCTGGAACCGGAACAGATACGCAGTATTTT
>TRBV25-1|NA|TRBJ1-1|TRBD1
CASSDPGQHTEAFF
TGTGCCAGCAGTGACCCGGGACAGCACACTGAAGCTTTCTTT
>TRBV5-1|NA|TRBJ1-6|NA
CASSLAGGFSYNSPLHF
TGCGCCAGCAGCTTGGCCGGCGGGTTCTCCTATAATTCACCCCTCCACTTT
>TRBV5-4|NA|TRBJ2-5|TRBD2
CASSWPLGPGGETQYF
TGTGCCAGCAGCTGGCCCCTCGGGCCGGGGGGAGAGACCCAGTACTTC
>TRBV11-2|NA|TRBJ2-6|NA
CASSPSGNPGANVLTF
TGTGCCAGCAGCCCCTCCGGGAATCCTGGGGCCAACGTCCTGACTTTC
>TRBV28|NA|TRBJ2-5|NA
CASSLGGVQETQYF
TGTGCCAGCAGTTTAGGCGGTGTGCAAGAGACCCAGTACTTC